This T cell receptor (beta chain) was obtained from a study of blood T cell repertoires in COVID-19. Study background: The United States, Italy and Spain supplied acute and convalescent COVID-19 samples.

How the authors handled the data: Amplifying reference gene primers gave estimates of nucleated cell counts. Clones were sequenced by immunoSEQ multiplex PCR, and TCRdb holds only the in-frame ones, with some missing. That table furnishes V, J and clone size, whereas the DNA furnished D and trimming. The sample lists 200,000 or so clones, 85% seen once, with under 3.5% in the top ten. Germline CDR1 is MDHEN and CDR2 is SYDVKM. Trimming removed 8 bases at V and 2 bases at J, with 14 bases between. This CDR3 has 14 residues. The receptor was isolated from a man between 50 and 59 years old who had recovered from COVID-19. The chain has TRBV28 and TRBJ2-3; tentative D call: TRBD1 (5 bases). Sequencing was carried out using peripheral blood. The chain's CDR3 is CASWADTPTDTQYF. CDR3 DNA: TGTGCCAGCTGGGCGGACACTCCCACAGATACGCAGTATTTT.